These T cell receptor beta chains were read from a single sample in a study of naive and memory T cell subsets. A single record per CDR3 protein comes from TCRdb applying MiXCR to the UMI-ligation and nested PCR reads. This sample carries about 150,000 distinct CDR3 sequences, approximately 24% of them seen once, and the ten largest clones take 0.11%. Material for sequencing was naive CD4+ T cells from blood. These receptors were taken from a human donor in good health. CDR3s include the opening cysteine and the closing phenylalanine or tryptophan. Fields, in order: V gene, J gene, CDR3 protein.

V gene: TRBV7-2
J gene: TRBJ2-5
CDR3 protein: CASSQGRKETQYF

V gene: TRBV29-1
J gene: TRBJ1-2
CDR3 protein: CSVAGQTRWDTF

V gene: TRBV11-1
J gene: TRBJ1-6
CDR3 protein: CASSLIGQNSPLHF

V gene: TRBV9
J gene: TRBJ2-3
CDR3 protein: CTSSATGTTDTQYF

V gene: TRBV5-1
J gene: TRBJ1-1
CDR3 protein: CASSLFEGNTEAFF

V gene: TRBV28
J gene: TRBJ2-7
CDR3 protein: CASSFLQGKYEQYF

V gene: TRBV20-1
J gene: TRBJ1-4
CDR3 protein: CSANGQGAHPNEKLFF

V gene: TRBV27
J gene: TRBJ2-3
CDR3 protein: CASSLLGLAGRDTQYF

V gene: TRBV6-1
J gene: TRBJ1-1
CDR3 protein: CASSESGTEAFF

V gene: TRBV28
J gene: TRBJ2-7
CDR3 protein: CASSSPASPLHEQYF

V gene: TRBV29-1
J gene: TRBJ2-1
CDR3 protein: CSGRGLADYNEQFF

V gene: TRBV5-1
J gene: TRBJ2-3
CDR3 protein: CASSLVVGSTDTQYF

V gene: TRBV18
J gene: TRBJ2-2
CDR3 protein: CASSPPRGSGTGELFF

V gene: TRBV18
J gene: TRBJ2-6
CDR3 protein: CASSPMPDIDSGANVLTF

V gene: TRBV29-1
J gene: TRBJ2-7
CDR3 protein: CSVGLAGNYEQYF

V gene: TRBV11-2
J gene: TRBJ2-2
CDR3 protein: CASSSQGRRNTGELFF

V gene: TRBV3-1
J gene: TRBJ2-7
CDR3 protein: CASSLQGWEQYF

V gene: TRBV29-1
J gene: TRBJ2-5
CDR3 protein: CSAAGGNPTQYF

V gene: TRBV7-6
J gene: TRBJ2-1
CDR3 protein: CASSPRSRQNEQFF

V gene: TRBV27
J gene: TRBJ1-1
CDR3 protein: CASKKTGMNTEAFF

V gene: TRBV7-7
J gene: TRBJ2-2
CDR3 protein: CASSFLPSGILGELFF

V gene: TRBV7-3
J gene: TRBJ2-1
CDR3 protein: CASSPTSGGSSYNEQFF

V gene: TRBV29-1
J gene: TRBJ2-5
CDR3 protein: CSVGPIAGGETQYF

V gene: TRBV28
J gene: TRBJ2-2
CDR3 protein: CASSLTMGPQLGELFF

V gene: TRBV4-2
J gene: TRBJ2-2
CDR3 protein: CASSQEAANTGELFF

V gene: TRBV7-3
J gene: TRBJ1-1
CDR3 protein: CASSYSDGYTEAFF

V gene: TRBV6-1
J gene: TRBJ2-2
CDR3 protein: CASFFYGNGELFF

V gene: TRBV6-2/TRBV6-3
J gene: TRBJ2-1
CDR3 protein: CASRKIGTRDNNEQFF

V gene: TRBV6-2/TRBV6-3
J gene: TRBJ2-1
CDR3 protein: CASSGAATYNEQFF

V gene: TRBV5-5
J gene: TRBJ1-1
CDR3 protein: CASSLRSGANTEAFF

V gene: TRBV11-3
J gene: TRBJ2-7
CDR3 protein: CASSRRPLGEQYF

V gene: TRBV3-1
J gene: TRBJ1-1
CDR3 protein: CASSQGPIPEAFF

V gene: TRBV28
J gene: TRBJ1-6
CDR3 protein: CASSLSGQGYSPLHF

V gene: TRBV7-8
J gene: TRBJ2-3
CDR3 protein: CASSLVRSRGSDTQYF

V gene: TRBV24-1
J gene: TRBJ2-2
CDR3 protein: CATMGLAGNTGELFF

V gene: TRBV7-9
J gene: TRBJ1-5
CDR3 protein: CASSSHRQTNQPQHF

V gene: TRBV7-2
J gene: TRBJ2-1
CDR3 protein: CASTLRGDFVYNEQFF

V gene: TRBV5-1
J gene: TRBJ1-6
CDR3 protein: CASSSLTGGISPLHF

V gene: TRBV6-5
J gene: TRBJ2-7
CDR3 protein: CASSYLASNSYEQYF

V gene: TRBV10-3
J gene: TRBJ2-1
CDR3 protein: CAISGNQNYNEQFF

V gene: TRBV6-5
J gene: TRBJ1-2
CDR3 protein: CASSYNPGTGKGYTF

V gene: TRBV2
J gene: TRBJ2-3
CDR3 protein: CASSVTSGSTDTQYF

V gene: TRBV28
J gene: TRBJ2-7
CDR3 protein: CASRGSNPYEQYF

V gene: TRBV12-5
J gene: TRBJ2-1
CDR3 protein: CASGWGQGYEQFF

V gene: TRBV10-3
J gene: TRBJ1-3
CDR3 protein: CAISEGNTIYF

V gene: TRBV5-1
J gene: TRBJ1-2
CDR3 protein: CASSLDSGLGYGYTF